Below, 21 T cell receptor beta chains from the same sample are listed, as sequenced in a study of blood T cell repertoires in COVID-19. Libraries were prepared by immunoSEQ multiplex PCR; TCRdb keeps only in-frame clonotypes and omits some of them. The table records around 200,000 clones, approximately 87% of them present only once. The sequenced material came from peripheral blood. Source of these receptors: a man between 60 and 75 years old who had recovered from COVID-19.

This clone was seen only a few times. A read error may produce the germline difference seen at one junction end. The J gene is TRBJ1-5, the V gene TRBV19; D is undetermined. The CDR3 length is 13 residues. Germline V gives CDR1 LNHDA, CDR2 SQIVND (reference sequence). The CDR3 DNA sequence: TGTGCCAGTAGTATGGGAGGCAAACAGCCCCAGCATTTT. This encodes CASSMGGKQPQHF.

This clone occurred a few times. V is TRBV5-1 and J is TRBJ2-2; D gene ambiguous. V lost 0 bases to trimming and J lost 0 bases, with 9 bases between them. The CDR3 consists of 16 residues. Germline V gene lookup returns CDR1 SGHRS and CDR2 YFSETQ. The CDR3 nucleotides are TGCGCCAGCAGCTTGGTGGCAACCACGAACACCGGGGAGCTGTTTTTT. This encodes CASSLVATTNTGELFF.

Note on this clone: The sample carries other DNA sequences with the same CDR3. The chain joins TRBV6-4 to TRBJ2-3; TRBD2 matches 11 bases. CDR1 and CDR2 from the germline V gene are MRHNA and SNTAGT. J was trimmed by 3 bases and V by 4 bases; bases with no gene match: 0. The CDR3 sequence is 14 residues long. Here the CDR3 reads CASSGTSGTDTQYF. The CDR3 DNA follows: TGTGCCAGCAGTGGGACTAGCGGGACAGATACGCAGTATTTT.

The chain links TRBV5-4 to TRBJ2-7; 13 bases agree with TRBD2. The CDR3 extends over 15 amino acids. Germline V CDR1 and CDR2: SGHNT, YYREEE (reference sequence). Trimming took 0 bases from V and 6 from J; bases not matched to a gene: 3. The CDR3 loop reads CASSLGLAGGREQYF. CDR3 in DNA: TGTGCCAGCAGCTTGGGACTAGCGGGAGGACGCGAGCAGTACTTC.

The CDR3 is CASTPQTRGIAEAFF. CDR3 coding DNA: TGTGCCAGCACCCCCCAAACCCGGGGGATCGCTGAAGCTTTCTTT. The chain uses TRBV6-6 and TRBJ1-1; tentative D call: TRBD1 (5 bases). The germline V and J ends were trimmed by 7 bases and 6 bases, with 21 bases remaining between them. Germline V gives CDR1 MNHNY, CDR2 SVGAGI (reference sequence). The CDR3 loop spans 15 amino acids.

This chain links TRBV7-2 with TRBJ2-1, with 8 bases aligning to TRBD2. This CDR3 contains 13 residues. Trimming at V came to 3 bases and at J to 6 bases, leaving 1 base not matched to a gene. Germline CDR1 and CDR2: SGHTA and FQGNSA. The CDR3 spells CASSFGLANEQFF. The CDR3, as DNA: TGTGCCAGCAGCTTTGGACTAGCCAATGAGCAGTTCTTC.

The chain is built from TRBV18 and TRBJ1-4; TRBD1 is a possible D gene (5 bases). The CDR3 loop spans 15 amino acids. CDR1 is KGHSH and CDR2 is LQKENI in the germline V gene. Trimming left V 2 bases short and J 7 bases short, with 14 bases between. This CDR3 reads CASSPEVNRFEKLFF. As DNA, the CDR3 is TGTGCCAGCTCACCAGAAGTAAACAGGTTTGAAAAACTGTTTTTT.

V and J are TRBV7-9 and TRBJ1-6; TRBD1 agrees at 7 bases. The CDR3 has 16 residues. Germline V gene sequence: CDR1 SEHNR, CDR2 FQNEAQ (reference sequence). The V segment lost 2 bases and the J segment 3 bases; nucleotides outside the gene matches: 4. The CDR3 spells CASSLYQGDYNSPLHF. In DNA, the CDR3 is TGTGCCAGCAGCTTATACCAGGGGGACTATAATTCACCCCTCCACTTT.

V usage is TRBV4-1 and J usage is TRBJ2-2; the match to TRBD2 covers 11 bases. Trimming at V came to 0 bases and at J to 4 bases, leaving 4 bases not matched to a gene. This CDR3 has 17 amino acids. Germline V gene data show CDR1 as MGHRA and CDR2 as YSYEKL. CDR3 DNA sequence: TGCGCCAGCAGCCAAGAAAAACTAGCGGGAGTCACCGGGGAGCTGTTTTTT. Translated: CASSQEKLAGVTGELFF.

The V gene is TRBV3-1 (or the pseudogene TRBV3-2), the J gene TRBJ2-7; the D gene is possibly TRBD1 (6 bases). The CDR3 is made up of 14 amino acids. V was pared by 7 bases and J by 4 bases, with 17 bases between. Germline values: CDR1 LGHDT, CDR2 YNNKEL (reference sequence). The CDR3 coding sequence is TGTGCCAGCACCACAGGGAGCCTGGGATACGAGCAGTACTTC. Its translation is CASTTGSLGYEQYF.

The J gene is TRBJ2-2, the V gene TRBV7-6; maybe TRBD1 (7 bases). V lost 6 bases and J lost 7, with 18 bases in between. This CDR3 is 15 amino acids long. Germline loops: CDR1 SGHVS, CDR2 FNYEAQ. CDR3 nucleotides: TGTGCCAGCAGTCCTTCAGGGGGGATCATCGGGGAGCTGTTTTTT. This gives the protein CASSPSGGIIGELFF. Supplemented by reference TRBV7-6 and TRBJ2-2, the full variable domain reads GAGVSQSPRYKVTKRGQDVALRCDPISGHVSLYWYRQALGQGPEFLTYFNYEAQQDKSGLPNDRFSAERPEGSISTLTIQRTEQRDSAMYRCASSPSGGIIGELFFGEGSRLTVL.

The genes are TRBV27 and TRBJ2-7; 8 bases are a match to TRBD2. CDR1 is MNHEY, CDR2 SMNVEV, per germline (reference sequence). This CDR3 contains 16 residues. V was clipped by 0 bases and J by 4 bases; unmatched bases: 8. The CDR3 reads CASSLSTALAVYEQYF. CDR3 DNA sequence: TGTGCCAGCAGTTTATCCACAGCACTAGCGGTTTACGAGCAGTACTTC.

This rearrangement joins TRBV10-3 to TRBJ2-5; TRBD2 aligns across 9 bases. CDR3 length equals 16 residues. V gave up 4 bases and J gave up 1 base; unmatched junction bases: 7. Looked up from germline, CDR1 is ENHRY and CDR2 is SYGVKD. The CDR3 DNA reads as TGTGCCATCAGTGTGGGAGCGGGGGGTTTCCAAGAGACCCAGTACTTC. Translated: CAISVGAGGFQETQYF.

J is TRBJ1-2 and V is TRBV3-1 (or the pseudogene TRBV3-2); D is unclear. Germline CDR1 and CDR2: LGHDT and YNNKEL (reference sequence). CDR3 length equals 13 residues. Trimming took off 4 bases at V and 2 bases at J, with 8 bases between the two ends. The CDR3 reads CASSRTENYGYTF. The CDR3 DNA reads as TGTGCCAGCAGCCGAACAGAGAACTATGGCTACACCTTC.

The chain combines TRBV5-1 with TRBJ1-3, with a tentative D call TRBD1 (6 bases). This CDR3 has 16 residues. Deletions cut 0 bases from V and 3 bases from J, with 13 bases between. CDR1 SGHRS and CDR2 YFSETQ come from the germline V gene. CDR3 coding DNA: TGCGCCAGCAGCTTGGAGTTGGGGGCAGGTGGAAACACCATATATTTT. Its protein is CASSLELGAGGNTIYF.

CDR3 sequence (DNA): TGTGCCAGCAGCTTGTCCAGGTCTAACTATGGCTACACCTTC. Translating gives CASSLSRSNYGYTF. V is TRBV7-9 and J is TRBJ1-2; D unresolved. The germline V gene encodes CDR1 SEHNR and CDR2 FQNEAQ (reference sequence). This CDR3 has 14 residues. V gave up 3 bases and J gave up 0 bases, with 8 bases separating them.

V and J are TRBV7-9 and TRBJ1-3; tentative D call: TRBD1 (5 bases). This CDR3 region has 15 residues. Germline CDR1 is SEHNR and CDR2 is FQNEAQ (reference sequence). V lost 8 bases and J lost 1, with 15 bases in between. For the CDR3, the DNA is TGTGCCAGCGGACCGGGGGAGGGATCTGGAAACACCATATATTTT. Translating gives CASGPGEGSGNTIYF.

The rearrangement uses TRBV27 and TRBJ2-1; 9 bases align to TRBD2. The CDR3 totals 14 residues. The V gene's germline CDR1 is MNHEY and CDR2 SMNVEV (reference sequence). V shed 7 bases, J shed 8 bases, and the junction held 9 bases outside the gene matches. CDR3 sequence reads: CASKDLAGLYEQFF. The CDR3 DNA reads TGTGCCAGCAAAGACCTAGCGGGGTTGTATGAGCAGTTCTTC.

The chain links TRBV10-1 to TRBJ2-5; perhaps TRBD1 as D (5 bases). The germline CDR1 and CDR2 sequences are WNHNN and SYGVQD (reference sequence). The CDR3 sequence is 13 residues long. Trimming removed 5 bases at V and 2 bases at J, with 9 bases between. The CDR3 region has the DNA TGCGCCAGCAGTCCCGACAGACAAGAGACCCAGTACTTC. It translates to CASSPDRQETQYF.

The chain is built from TRBV24-1 and TRBJ2-2; TRBD1 aligns across 7 bases. The germline V gene has CDR1 KGHDR and CDR2 SFDVKD. The ends lost 1 base at V and 4 bases at J; junction bases unmatched: 5. The CDR3 runs 16 residues. CDR3 protein: CATSDLNRGSTGELFF. The CDR3 region has the DNA TGTGCCACCAGTGATTTAAACAGGGGATCCACCGGGGAGCTGTTTTTT.

This clone was seen a handful of times. V and J are TRBV9 and TRBJ2-2; 8 nucleotides match TRBD1. This CDR3 region has 15 residues. The V gene end was trimmed by 4 bases and the J gene end by 6 bases; junction bases not matched to a gene: 8. In germline, CDR1 is SGDLS, CDR2 YYNGEE. CDR3 in amino acids: CASSSGQGSAGELFF. The CDR3 nucleotides read TGTGCCAGCAGCTCAGGACAGGGTTCCGCCGGGGAGCTGTTTTTT. Combining the CDR3 with reference TRBV9 and TRBJ2-2 gives the whole variable domain DSGVTQTPKHLITATGQRVTLRCSPRSGDLSVYWYQQSLDQGLQFLIQYYNGEERAKGNILERFSAQQFPDLHSELNLSSLELGDSALYFCASSSGQGSAGELFFGEGSRLTVL.